This TCR beta chain was sequenced during a study of OX40 agonist ivuxolimab in advanced cancers. Background on the study: From about 23 to 85 years was the age range, with a mean of approximately 58 years, and around 84% were male.

This clone was detected once. Antigen: not known. General observations from the study: Clonal expansion was among the lowest in partial responders at 0.1-3.0 mg/kg, especially CD8+.

V was pared by 0 bases and J by 5 bases, with 14 bases between. The CDR3 has 15 residues. Germline values: CDR1 LGHNA, CDR2 YNFKEQ. TCRdb keeps only in-frame clones here, not all; method: immunoSEQ multiplex PCR. The table has some 87,000 clones, about 89% seen once. Autoimmune disease history or systemic immunosuppression led to patients being barred. Patients had blood sampled at baseline and again on cycle 4 day 1 and cycle 7 day 1. The source of this sequence is an adult with an advanced solid tumor such as melanoma, head and neck, liver or kidney cancer. V is TRBV4-2 and J is TRBJ2-7; weak D call: TRBD1 (5 bases). Specimen: CD4+ or CD8+ T cells sorted from blood, collected in a trial of the OX40 agonist ivuxolimab. The CDR3 spells CASSQEGLSGNEQYF. CDR3 coding DNA: TGTGCCAGCAGCCAAGAGGGCCTCTCAGGGAACGAGCAGTACTTC.